Reported below is one T cell receptor (beta chain). As processed by the authors: Nucleated cell counts were estimated from reference gene primer amplification. The table came from immunoSEQ multiplex PCR; TCRdb's copy has only in-frame clones and leaves some out. V, J and clone size are taken as reported in that table, and D and trimming were inferred from the DNA itself. The sample has 62,000 or so clones, over 75% seen once. The sample originates from a study of blood T cell repertoires in COVID-19. Whole-study context: COVID-19 samples collected from the United States, Italy and Spain covered acute and convalescent phases. From T cells, B-cell-depleted T cells, or PBMCs came the material, which was cDNA or gDNA.

The length of the CDR3 is 12 residues. Germline assignment: CDR1 GTSNPN and CDR2 SVGIG (reference sequence). V gave up 0 bases and J gave up 7 bases, with 10 bases separating them. The receptor comes from a human donor in a cohort sampled during active COVID-19. The chain joins TRBV30 to TRBJ2-7; D might be TRBD2 (5 bases). The source material was peripheral blood. The CDR3 reads CAWSVRGEEQYF. CDR3 coding DNA: TGTGCCTGGAGTGTACGGGGAGAAGAGCAGTACTTC.